This TCR beta chain was captured by sequencing in a study of cytomegalovirus exposure and HLA in healthy donors. V was clipped by 3 bases and J by 0 bases, with 15 bases between them. Per the germline V gene, CDR1 is SGHVS and CDR2 is FQNEAQ. The CDR3 extends over 17 amino acids. A multiplex PCR was run with 60 Vbeta primers and 13 Jbeta primers. Here immunoSEQ multiplex PCR was the method, and the copy in TCRdb shows in-frame clones only, minus some. The data show around 90,000 clones, with roughly 79% seen just once and about 0.53% held by the top ten. This sequence joins TRBV7-8 and TRBJ2-1; tentative D call: TRBD2 (6 bases). The sequence was obtained from a man aged 30 to 39 in good health and CMV-seronegative. What was sequenced was PBMCs. CDR3 residues: CASSFPTEGDSYNEQFF. CDR3 DNA sequence: TGTGCCAGCAGCTTTCCAACGGAGGGAGACTCCTACAATGAGCAGTTCTTC.